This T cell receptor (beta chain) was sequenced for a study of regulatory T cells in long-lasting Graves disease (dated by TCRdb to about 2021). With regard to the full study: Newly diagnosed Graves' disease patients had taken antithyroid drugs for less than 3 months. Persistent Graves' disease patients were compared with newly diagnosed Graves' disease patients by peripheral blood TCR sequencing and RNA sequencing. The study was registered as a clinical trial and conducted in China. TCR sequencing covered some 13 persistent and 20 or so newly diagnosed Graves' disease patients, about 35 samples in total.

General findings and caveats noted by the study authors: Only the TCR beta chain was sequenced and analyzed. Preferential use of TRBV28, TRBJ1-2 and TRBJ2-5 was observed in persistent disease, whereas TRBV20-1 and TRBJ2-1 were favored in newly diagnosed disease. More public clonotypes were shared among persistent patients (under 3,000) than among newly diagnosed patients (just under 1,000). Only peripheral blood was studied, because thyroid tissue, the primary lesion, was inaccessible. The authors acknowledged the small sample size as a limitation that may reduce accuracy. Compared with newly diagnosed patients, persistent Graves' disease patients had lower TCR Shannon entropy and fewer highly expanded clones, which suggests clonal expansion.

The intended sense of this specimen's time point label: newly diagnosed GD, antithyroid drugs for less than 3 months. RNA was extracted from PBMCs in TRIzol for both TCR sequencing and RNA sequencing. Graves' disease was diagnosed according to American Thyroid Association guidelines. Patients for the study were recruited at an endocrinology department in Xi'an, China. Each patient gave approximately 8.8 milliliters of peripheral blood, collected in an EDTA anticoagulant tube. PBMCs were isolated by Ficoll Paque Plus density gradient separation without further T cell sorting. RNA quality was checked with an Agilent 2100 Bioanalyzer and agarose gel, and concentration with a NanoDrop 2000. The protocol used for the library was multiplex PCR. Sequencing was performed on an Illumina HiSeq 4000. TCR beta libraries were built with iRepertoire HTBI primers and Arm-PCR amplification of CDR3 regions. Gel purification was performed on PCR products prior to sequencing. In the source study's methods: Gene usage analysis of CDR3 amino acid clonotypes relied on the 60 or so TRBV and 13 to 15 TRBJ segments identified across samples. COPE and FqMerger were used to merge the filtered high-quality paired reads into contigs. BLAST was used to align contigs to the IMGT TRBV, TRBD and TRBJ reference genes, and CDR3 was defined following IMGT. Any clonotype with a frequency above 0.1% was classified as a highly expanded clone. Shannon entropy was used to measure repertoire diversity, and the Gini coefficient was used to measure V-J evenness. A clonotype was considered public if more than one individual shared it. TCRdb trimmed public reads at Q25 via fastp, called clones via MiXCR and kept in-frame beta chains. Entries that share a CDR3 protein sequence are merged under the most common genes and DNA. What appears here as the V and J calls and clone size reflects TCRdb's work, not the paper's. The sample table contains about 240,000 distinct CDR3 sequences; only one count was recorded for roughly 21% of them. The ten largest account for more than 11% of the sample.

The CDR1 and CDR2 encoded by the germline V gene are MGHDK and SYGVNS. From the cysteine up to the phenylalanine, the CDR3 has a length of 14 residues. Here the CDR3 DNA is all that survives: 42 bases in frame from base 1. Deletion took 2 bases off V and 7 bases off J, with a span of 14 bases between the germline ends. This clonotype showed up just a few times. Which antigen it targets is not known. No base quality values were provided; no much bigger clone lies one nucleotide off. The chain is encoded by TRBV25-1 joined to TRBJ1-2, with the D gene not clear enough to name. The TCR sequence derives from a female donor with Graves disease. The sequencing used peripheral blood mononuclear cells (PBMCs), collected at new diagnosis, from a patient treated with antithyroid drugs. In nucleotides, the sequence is TGTGCCAGCAGTGAACCTCTTAATCCCCGTGGCTACACCTTC. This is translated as CASSEPLNPRGYTF.